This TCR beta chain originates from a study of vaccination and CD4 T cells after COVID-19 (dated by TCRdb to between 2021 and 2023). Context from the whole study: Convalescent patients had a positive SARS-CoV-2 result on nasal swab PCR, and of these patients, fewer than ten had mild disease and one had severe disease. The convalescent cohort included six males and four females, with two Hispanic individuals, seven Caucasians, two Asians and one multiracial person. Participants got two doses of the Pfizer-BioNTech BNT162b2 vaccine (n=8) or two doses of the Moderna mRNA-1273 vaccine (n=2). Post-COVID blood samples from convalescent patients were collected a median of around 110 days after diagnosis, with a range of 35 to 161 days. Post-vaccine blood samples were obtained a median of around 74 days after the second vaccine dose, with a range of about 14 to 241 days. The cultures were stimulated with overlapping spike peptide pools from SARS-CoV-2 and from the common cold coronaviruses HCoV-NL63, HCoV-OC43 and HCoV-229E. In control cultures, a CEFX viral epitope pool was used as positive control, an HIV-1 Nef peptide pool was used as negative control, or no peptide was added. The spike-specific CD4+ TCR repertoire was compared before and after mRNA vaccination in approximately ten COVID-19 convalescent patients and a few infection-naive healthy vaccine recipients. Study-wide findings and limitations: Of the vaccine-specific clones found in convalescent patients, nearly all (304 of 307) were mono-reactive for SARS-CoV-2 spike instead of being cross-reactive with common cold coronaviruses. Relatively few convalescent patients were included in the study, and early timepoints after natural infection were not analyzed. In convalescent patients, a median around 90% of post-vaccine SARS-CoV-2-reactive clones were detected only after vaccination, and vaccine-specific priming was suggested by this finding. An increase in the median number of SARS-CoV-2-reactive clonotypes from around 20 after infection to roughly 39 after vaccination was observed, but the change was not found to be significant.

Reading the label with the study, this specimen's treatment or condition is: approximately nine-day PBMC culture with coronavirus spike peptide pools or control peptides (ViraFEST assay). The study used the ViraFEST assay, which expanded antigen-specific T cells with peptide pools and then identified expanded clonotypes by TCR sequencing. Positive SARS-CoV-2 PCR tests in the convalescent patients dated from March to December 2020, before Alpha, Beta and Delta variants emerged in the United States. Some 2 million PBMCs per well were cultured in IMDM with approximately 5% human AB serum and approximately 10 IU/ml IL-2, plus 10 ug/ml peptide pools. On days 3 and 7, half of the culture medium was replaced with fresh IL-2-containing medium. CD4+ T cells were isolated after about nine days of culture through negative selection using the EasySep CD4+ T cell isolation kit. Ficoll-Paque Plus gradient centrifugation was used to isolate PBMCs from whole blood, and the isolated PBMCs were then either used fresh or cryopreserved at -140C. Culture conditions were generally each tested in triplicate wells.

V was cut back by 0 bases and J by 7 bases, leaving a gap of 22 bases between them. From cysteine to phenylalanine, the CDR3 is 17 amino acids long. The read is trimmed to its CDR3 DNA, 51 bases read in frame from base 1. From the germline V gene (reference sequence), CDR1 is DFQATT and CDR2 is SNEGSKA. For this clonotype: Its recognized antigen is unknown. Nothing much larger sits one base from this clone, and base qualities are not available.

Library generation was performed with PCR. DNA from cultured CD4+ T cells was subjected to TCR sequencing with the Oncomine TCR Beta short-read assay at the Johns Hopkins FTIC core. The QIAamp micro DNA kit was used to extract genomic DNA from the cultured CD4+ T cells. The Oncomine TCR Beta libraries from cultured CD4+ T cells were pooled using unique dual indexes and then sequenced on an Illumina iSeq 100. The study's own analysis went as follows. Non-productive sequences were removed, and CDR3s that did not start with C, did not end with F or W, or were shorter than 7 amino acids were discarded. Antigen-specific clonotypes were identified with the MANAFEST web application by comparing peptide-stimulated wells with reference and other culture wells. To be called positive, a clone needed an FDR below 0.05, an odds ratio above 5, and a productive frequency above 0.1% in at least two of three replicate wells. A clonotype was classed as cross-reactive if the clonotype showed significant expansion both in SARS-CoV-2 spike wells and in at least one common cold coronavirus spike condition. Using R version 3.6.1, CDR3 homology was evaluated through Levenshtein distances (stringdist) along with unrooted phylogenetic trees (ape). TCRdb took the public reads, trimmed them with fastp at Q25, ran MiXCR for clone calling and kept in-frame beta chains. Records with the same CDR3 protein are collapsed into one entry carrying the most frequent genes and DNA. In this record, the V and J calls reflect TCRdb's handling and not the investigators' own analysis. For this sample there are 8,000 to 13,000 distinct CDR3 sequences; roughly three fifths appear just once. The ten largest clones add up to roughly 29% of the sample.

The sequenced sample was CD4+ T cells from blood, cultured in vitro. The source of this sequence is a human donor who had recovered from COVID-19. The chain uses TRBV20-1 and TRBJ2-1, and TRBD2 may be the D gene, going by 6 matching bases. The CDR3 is CSARDSAGYWLANEQFF. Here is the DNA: TGCAGTGCTAGAGATTCGGCGGGGTATTGGCTAGCGAATGAGCAGTTCTTC.